The 5 T cell receptor beta chains in this list originate from one sample, sequenced in a study of cytomegalovirus exposure and HLA in healthy donors. The PCR used 60 Vbeta and 13 Jbeta primers. The repertoire was sequenced with immunoSEQ multiplex PCR; TCRdb's copy has only in-frame clones and lacks some. Among 120,000 or so clones, about three quarters were seen once, and the ten largest hold approximately 3.6%. The sample taken for sequencing was PBMCs. Every receptor here comes from a man under 40 in good health and CMV-seronegative.

The V gene is TRBV9, the J gene TRBJ2-4; D gene ambiguous. Trimming removed 0 bases from V and 0 bases from J, with 7 bases in between. Germline loops: CDR1 SGDLS, CDR2 YYNGEE. CDR3 length: 15 amino acids. The CDR3 loop reads CASSVGAVAKNIQYF. The CDR3 DNA reads as TGTGCCAGCAGCGTAGGGGCCGTAGCCAAAAACATTCAGTACTTC. Filled out from reference TRBV9 and TRBJ2-4, the complete variable domain reads DSGVTQTPKHLITATGQRVTLRCSPRSGDLSVYWYQQSLDQGLQFLIQYYNGEERAKGNILERFSAQQFPDLHSELNLSSLELGDSALYFCASSVGAVAKNIQYFGAGTRLSVL.

V gene TRBV4-3 combines with J gene TRBJ2-6, with no clear D. The CDR3 extends over 19 amino acids. In germline, CDR1 is LGHNA, CDR2 YSLEER. V was pared by 0 bases and J by 0 bases, with 15 bases between. Here the CDR3 DNA reads TGCGCCAGCAGCCAAGATCTATGGGCGACCCCCTCTGGGGCCAACGTCCTGACTTTC. It codes for CASSQDLWATPSGANVLTF.

The V call is TRBV27, the J call TRBJ1-4, with 9 bases identical to TRBD1. The CDR3 runs to 15 residues. Germline CDR1 and CDR2: MNHEY and SMNVEV (reference sequence). The V gene end was trimmed by 6 bases and the J gene end by 7 bases; junction bases not matched to a gene: 9. This CDR3 reads CASRIGTGKAEKLFF. As DNA, the CDR3 is TGTGCCAGCAGGATAGGGACAGGGAAAGCTGAAAAACTGTTTTTT.

V gene TRBV27 combines with J gene TRBJ2-3; D possibly corresponds to TRBD2 (6 bases). The CDR3 is made up of 12 amino acids. CDR1 is MNHEY, CDR2 SMNVEV, per germline (reference sequence). V was trimmed by 4 bases and J by 14 bases, leaving 16 bases between them. The CDR3 DNA sequence: TGTGCCAGCAGTTCGGGGACTTATCCAGGGTATTTT. Residues: CASSSGTYPGYF.

The chain combines TRBV9 with TRBJ1-6; 7 nucleotides agree with TRBD1. This CDR3 comprises 15 residues. Germline trimming cut 3 bases from V and 9 bases from J; bases unmatched to any gene: 9. CDR1 is SGDLS and CDR2 is YYNGEE in the germline V gene. The CDR3 bases are TGTGCCAGCAGCGAATCGACAGGGCTCGGTTCACCCCTCCACTTT. Encoded protein: CASSESTGLGSPLHF.